This TCR beta chain emerged from a study of T cell responses to AZD1222 COVID-19 vaccine. This clone was seen just once. The antigen remains undetermined. V dropped 0 bases and J dropped 3 bases, with 9 bases sitting between them. The CDR3 has 15 residues. The germline CDR1 and CDR2 sequences are SGHTA and FQGNSA. The table came from immunoSEQ multiplex PCR; TCRdb's copy has only in-frame clones and leaves some out. The table lists about 140,000 clones, 91% of them singletons. General study points: Close to half of spike-specific TCRs reportedly recognize unmutated variant regions. Two AZD1222 doses significantly raised spike-specific TCR breadth and depth over controls. Spike regions recognized by vaccine-associated CD4 TCRs spanned the protein, led by 160-218 and 743-854. A mostly white British donor set with more females was recruited, and clonal diversity was possibly underestimated.

This specimen consisted of peripheral blood, obtained 28 days after the second dose of the MenACWY control vaccine. This sequence joins TRBV7-2 and TRBJ2-1, with a possible D match to TRBD2 (6 bases). The TCR sequence derives from an adult who received the MenACWY meningococcal vaccine as a control. The DNA of the CDR3 is TGTGCCAGCAGCTTAGCGGCTAGCGACTACAATGAGCAGTTCTTC. Translation gives CASSLAASDYNEQFF.